This T cell receptor (beta chain) originates from a study of early T cells in non-severe SARS-CoV-2 infection. Study details: Whole-blood bulk RNA, unsorted, was sequenced, and chains were unpaired.

Study observations and caveats: The study's VDJdb matching favored anti-spike CD8 responses and missed private and CD4 specificities.

Molecules of cDNA were individually given unique molecular identifiers that were attached to them. TCRdb reanalysed the 5' RACE reads using MiXCR and keeps one entry per CDR3 protein. The sample has 80,000 or so distinct CDR3 sequences, around an eighth seen once; the top ten hold roughly 3%. This clonotype was counted many times. The antigen is unknown. Germline V gene data show CDR1 as GTSNPN and CDR2 as SVGIG (reference sequence). The V gene end was trimmed by 3 bases and the J gene end by 8 bases; junction bases not matched to a gene: 9. The CDR3 totals 14 residues. The specimen was whole blood. V usage is TRBV30 and J usage is TRBJ2-3; 9 bases match TRBD1. The TCR originated in an adult who was a healthcare worker with PCR-confirmed SARS-CoV-2 infection or an uninfected control (not recorded which). CDR3 in amino acids: CAWRNYRGQGTQYF. CDR3 sequence (DNA): TGTGCCTGGAGGAACTACAGGGGGCAGGGTACGCAGTATTTT.